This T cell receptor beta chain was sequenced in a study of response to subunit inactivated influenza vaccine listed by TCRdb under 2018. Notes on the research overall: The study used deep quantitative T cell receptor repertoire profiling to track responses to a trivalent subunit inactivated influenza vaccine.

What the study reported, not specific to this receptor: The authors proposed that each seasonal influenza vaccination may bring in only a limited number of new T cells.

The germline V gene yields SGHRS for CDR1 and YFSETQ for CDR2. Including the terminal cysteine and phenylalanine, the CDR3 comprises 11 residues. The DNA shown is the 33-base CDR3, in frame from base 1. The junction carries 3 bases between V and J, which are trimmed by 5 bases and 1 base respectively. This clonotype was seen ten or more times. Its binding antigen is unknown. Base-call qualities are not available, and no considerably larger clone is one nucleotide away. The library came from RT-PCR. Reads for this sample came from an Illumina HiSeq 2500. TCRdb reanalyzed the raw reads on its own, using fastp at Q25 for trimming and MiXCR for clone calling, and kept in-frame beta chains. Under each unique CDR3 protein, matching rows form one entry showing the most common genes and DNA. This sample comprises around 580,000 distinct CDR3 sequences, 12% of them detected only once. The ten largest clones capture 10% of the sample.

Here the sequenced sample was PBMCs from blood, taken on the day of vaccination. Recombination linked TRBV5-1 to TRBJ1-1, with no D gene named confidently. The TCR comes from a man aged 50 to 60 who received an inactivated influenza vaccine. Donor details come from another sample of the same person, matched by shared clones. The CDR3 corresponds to CASRENTEAFF. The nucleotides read TGCGCCAGCAGGGAGAACACTGAAGCTTTCTTT.